This passage covers 23 T cell receptor beta chains from one sample sequenced in a study of CD4+ T cells in melanoma. Sequencing used immunoSEQ multiplex PCR; TCRdb keeps in-frame clones, though not all of them. The repertoire consists of 140,000 or so clones, with nearly 95% occurring once and the leading ten covering roughly 1.4%. The receptor set was obtained from a human donor with melanoma.

V and J are TRBV5-1 and TRBJ1-5; 7 bases fit TRBD1. The CDR3 covers 13 residues. Germline CDR1 is SGHRS and CDR2 is YFSETQ. Trimming cost V 4 bases and J 5 bases; bases outside gene matches: 3. Written as DNA, the CDR3 is TGCGCCAGCAGCCGCGGGACAGATCAGCCCCAGCATTTT. Translation gives CASSRGTDQPQHF.

The rearrangement joins TRBV10-3 to TRBJ1-2; D gene unclear. Germline values: CDR1 ENHRY, CDR2 SYGVKD. The V end lost 10 bases, the J end lost 5 bases, and 8 bases lay between the germline ends. The CDR3 runs to 10 residues. The CDR3 loop reads CATHEYGYTF. The CDR3, as DNA: TGTGCCACTCACGAGTATGGCTACACCTTC.

V usage is TRBV2 and J usage is TRBJ2-5; 12 bases map to TRBD2. CDR3 size: 16 residues. In germline, CDR1 is SNHLY, CDR2 FYNNEI. V shed 5 bases, J shed 2 bases, and the junction held 6 bases outside the gene matches. In nucleotides, the CDR3 is TGTGCCAGCAGTTCGGGACTAGCGGGCCGGCAAGAGACCCAGTACTTC. Its protein is CASSSGLAGRQETQYF.

CDR3: CASRTQGAQNIQYF. The DNA of the CDR3 is TGTGCCAGCAGGACTCAGGGGGCTCAAAACATTCAGTACTTC. This chain uses TRBV27 with TRBJ2-4, with 8 bases that match TRBD1. The CDR3 length is 14 residues. V gave up 6 bases and J gave up 5 bases; unmatched junction bases: 6. CDR1 MNHEY and CDR2 SMNVEV come from the germline V gene (reference sequence).

The chain uses TRBV11-2 and TRBJ2-3; 7 bases are a match to TRBD1. This CDR3 is built from 14 residues. Trimming cost V 5 bases and J 4 bases; bases outside gene matches: 6. CDR1 is SGHAT and CDR2 is FQNNGV in the germline V gene. Here the CDR3 reads CASSLTGSADTQYF. CDR3 DNA: TGTGCCAGCAGCCTGACAGGGAGCGCAGATACGCAGTATTTT.

The rearrangement links TRBV6-1 to TRBJ2-7, with 7 nucleotides matching TRBD1. J was trimmed by 3 bases and V by 0 bases; bases with no gene match: 14. The CDR3 totals 18 residues. Germline CDR1 reads MNHNS; CDR2 reads SASEGT. CDR3 coding DNA: TGTGCCAGCAGTGAAGCGGTTCCCTGGACCGGGACAGTCTACGAGCAGTACTTC. Translated, it gives CASSEAVPWTGTVYEQYF.

The chain carries TRBV28 and TRBJ2-3; D is perhaps TRBD2 (7 bases). Germline CDR1 MDHEN, CDR2 SYDVKM. Trimming pared 8 bases from V and 4 bases from J, leaving 22 bases between. This CDR3 spans 16 amino acids. CDR3 bases: TGTGCCAGCCGGACCTCCGGGGGGCGGGGGCCAGATACGCAGTATTTT. Translating gives CASRTSGGRGPDTQYF.

The V call is TRBV5-4, the J call TRBJ1-1; unclear D gene. V was pared by 2 bases and J by 1 base, with 9 bases between. This CDR3 contains 14 residues. From germline, CDR1 is SGHNT and CDR2 YYREEE (reference sequence). The chain's CDR3 is CASSFGGRNTEAFF. CDR3 bases: TGTGCCAGCAGCTTCGGAGGGAGGAACACTGAAGCTTTCTTT.

The rearrangement links TRBV5-1 to TRBJ1-1; 10 nucleotides align to TRBD1. After removal of 4 bases from V and 4 bases from J, the junction contained 7 bases not matched to a gene. The germline CDR1 and CDR2 sequences are SGHRS and YFSETQ. The CDR3 extends over 15 amino acids. CDR3 nucleotides: TGCGCCAGCAGCGAGAGGACAGGGGGGAGCACTGAAGCTTTCTTT. As protein: CASSERTGGSTEAFF.

V usage is TRBV19 and J usage is TRBJ1-2; D is unclear. The V end was cut by 2 bases, the J end by 9 bases, with 13 bases between. The germline V gene encodes CDR1 LNHDA and CDR2 SQIVND (reference sequence). This CDR3 region has 13 residues. The CDR3 is CASSISTLESYTF. The CDR3 DNA reads as TGTGCCAGTAGTATAAGTACTCTTGAGAGCTACACCTTC.

The table lists this clone with a few counts. The V call is TRBV10-1, the J call TRBJ2-7, with 8 bases identical to TRBD1. The CDR3 consists of 13 residues. In germline, CDR1 is WNHNN, CDR2 SYGVQD (reference sequence). Unmatched junction bases numbered 8, after V lost 8 bases and J lost 5 bases. CDR3 sequence: CASRGQGFDEQYF. The CDR3 DNA follows: TGCGCCAGCCGAGGACAGGGATTTGACGAGCAGTACTTC.

The rearrangement links TRBV10-1 to TRBJ2-1, with TRBD2 matching 9 bases. The V gene's germline CDR1 is WNHNN and CDR2 SYGVQD (reference sequence). The trim removed 0 bases at V and 4 bases at J, leaving 22 bases unmatched. The CDR3 length is 22 residues. The CDR3 coding sequence is TGCGCCAGCAGTGAGTCGAAGGGCGCTGGGCGGGGGGGCCTAAACATGTACAATGAGCAGTTCTTC. This sequence encodes CASSESKGAGRGGLNMYNEQFF.

The chain recombines TRBV10-3 with TRBJ1-1; weak D call: TRBD1 (5 bases). Trimming shortened V by 11 bases and J by 1 base, and 14 bases separated the two germline ends. CDR1 is ENHRY, CDR2 SYGVKD, per germline. This CDR3 is built from 13 residues. CDR3 nucleotide sequence: TGTGCCTCGGGGCCCGTGACGAACACTGAAGCTTTCTTT. Amino acid sequence: CASGPVTNTEAFF.

This sequence joins TRBV7-3 and TRBJ2-3; 11 bases are a match to TRBD2. The J segment lost 5 bases and the V segment lost 5 bases, leaving 6 bases of the junction unmatched. The CDR3 consists of 15 residues. Germline-derived CDR1 and CDR2 are SGHTA and FQGTGA. CDR3 residues: CASSRLAGLIDTQYF. CDR3 nucleotide sequence: TGTGCCAGCAGCCGACTAGCGGGGTTGATAGATACGCAGTATTTT. The complete variable domain, with remaining parts taken from reference TRBV7-3 and TRBJ2-3, reads GAGVSQTPSNKVTEKGKYVELRCDPISGHTALYWYRQSLGQGPEFLIYFQGTGAADDSGLPNDRFFAVRPEGSVSTLKIQRTERGDSAVYLCASSRLAGLIDTQYFGPGTRLTVL.

In nucleotides, the CDR3 is TGTGCCAGCAGCTCCAAAGGGGTGGTGGAGACCCAGTACTTC. Protein sequence: CASSSKGVVETQYF. The chain couples TRBV7-2 to TRBJ2-5, with D possibly matching TRBD1 (5 bases). CDR1 and CDR2 from the germline V gene are SGHTA and FQGNSA. This CDR3 has 14 amino acids. V was cut by 4 bases and J by 5 bases, with 14 bases left in between.

The chain employs TRBV10-3 and TRBJ1-1; no firm D call. V was cut by 0 bases and J by 0 bases, with 8 bases left in between. The CDR3 is 15 amino acids. Per the germline V gene, CDR1 is ENHRY and CDR2 is SYGVKD. The CDR3 protein is CAISESQDLNTEAFF. The CDR3 DNA sequence: TGTGCCATCAGTGAGTCTCAGGATTTGAACACTGAAGCTTTCTTT.

This chain joins TRBV7-9 and TRBJ2-1; the D gene is possibly TRBD2 (6 bases). This CDR3 spans 17 amino acids. Trimming pared 2 bases from V and 6 bases from J, leaving 20 bases between. Germline V gene data show CDR1 as SEHNR and CDR2 as FQNEAQ (reference sequence). DNA for the CDR3: TGTGCCAGCAGCTTACGACGGTACGGGAGAAGTCTCAATGAGCAGTTCTTC. It codes for CASSLRRYGRSLNEQFF.

The CDR3 DNA reads TGTGCCAGCAGTCAGGGCCCTGAAGCTTTCTTT. Translation: CASSQGPEAFF. The chain is built from TRBV13 and TRBJ1-1; weak D call: TRBD1 (5 bases). Per the germline V gene, CDR1 is PRHDT and CDR2 is FYEKMQ (reference sequence). This CDR3 region has 11 residues. Between the trimmed V and J ends, which lost 6 bases and 6 bases, there was a span of 8 bases.

The genes are TRBV23-1 and TRBJ2-1, with TRBD2 matching 7 bases. TRBV23-1 is an open reading frame, and its role is uncertain. The CDR3 sequence is 14 residues long. The V gene end was trimmed by 2 bases and the J gene end by 5 bases; junction bases not matched to a gene: 3. The CDR3 reads CASSQGLVHNEQFF. CDR3 nucleotide sequence: TGCGCCAGCAGTCAAGGACTAGTCCACAATGAGCAGTTCTTC.

The chain has TRBV30 and TRBJ1-1; a weak D match, TRBD1 (6 bases). Trimming removed 4 bases at V and 12 bases at J, with 18 bases between. Germline loops: CDR1 GTSNPN, CDR2 SVGIG (reference sequence). This CDR3 is built from 12 residues. In nucleotides, the CDR3 is TGTGCCTGGACTGGGGGGCCCGGATCCACTTTCTTT. Its translation: CAWTGGPGSTFF. The whole variable domain, filled in from reference TRBV30 and TRBJ1-1, reads SQTIHQWPATLVQPVGSPLSLECTVEGTSNPNLYWYRQAAGRGLQLLFYSVGIGQISSEVPQNLSASRPQDRQFILSSKKLLLSDSGFYLCAWTGGPGSTFFGQGTRLTVV.

The chain carries TRBV7-6 and TRBJ2-1, with 10 nucleotides matching TRBD2. Germline CDR1 reads SGHVS; CDR2 reads FNYEAQ. The trim removed 5 bases at V and 6 bases at J, leaving 7 bases unmatched. The CDR3 contains 15 residues. The DNA of the CDR3 is TGTGCCAGCAGCCATTCTAGCGGGGGATTCAATGAGCAGTTCTTC. Amino acids: CASSHSSGGFNEQFF.

The chain uses TRBV11-2 and TRBJ2-5; 9 bases are a match to TRBD1. V was pared by 1 base and J by 5 bases, with 2 bases of the junction left unmatched. Germline lookup yields CDR1 SGHAT and CDR2 FQNNGV. There are 14 residues in the CDR3. The CDR3 sequence: CASSLGQGVETQYF. CDR3 DNA: TGTGCCAGCAGCTTAGGACAGGGGGTTGAGACCCAGTACTTC. Drawing the rest from reference TRBV11-2 and TRBJ2-5, the complete variable domain is EAGVAQSPRYKIIEKRQSVAFWCNPISGHATLYWYQQILGQGPKLLIQFQNNGVVDDSQLPKDRFSAERLKGVDSTLKIQPAKLEDSAVYLCASSLGQGVETQYFGPGTRLLVL.

As concerns this clone: Germline and junction disagree at one end, which may indicate a read error. The genes are TRBV7-3 and TRBJ1-5; no clear D gene. The V gene's germline CDR1 is SGHTA and CDR2 FQGTGA. The CDR3 runs to 13 residues. The CDR3: CASSLTANQPQHF. The CDR3 DNA reads as TGTGCCAGCAGCCTAACAGCCAATCAGCCCCAGCATTTT.